This entry is about one T cell receptor (beta chain). This sample is drawn from a study of blood T cell repertoires in COVID-19. Study-level information: Samples taken during acute and convalescent COVID-19 were collected in the United States, Italy and Spain. Sample material is recorded as cDNA or gDNA derived from T cells, B-cell-depleted T cells, or PBMCs.

Per the study methods: Estimation of nucleated cell counts relied on the amplification of reference gene primers. Data came from immunoSEQ multiplex PCR; TCRdb stores just in-frame clones and leaves some out. The V and J calls and clone size are taken from that table; D and trimming were inferred from the DNA. The sample lists some 180,000 clones; about 90% were seen once. This CDR3 has 14 residues. CDR1 and CDR2 (germline): SEHNR, FQNEAQ (reference sequence). V was clipped by 4 bases and J by 5 bases, with 14 bases between them. This receptor was obtained from a man in his 60s with active or convalescent COVID-19. Sequencing used peripheral blood. The chain employs TRBV7-9 and TRBJ1-1; the D gene is possibly TRBD1 (6 bases). The CDR3 sequence is CASSSRAGATEAFF. The CDR3 nucleotides are TGTGCCAGCAGCTCCCGGGCAGGGGCTACTGAAGCTTTCTTT. The whole variable domain, remainder taken from reference TRBV7-9 and TRBJ1-1, is DTGVSQNPRHKITKRGQNVTFRCDPISEHNRLYWYRQTLGQGPEFLTYFQNEAQLEKSRLLSDRFSAERPKGSFSTLEIQRTEQGDSAMYLCASSSRAGATEAFFGQGTRLTVV.